A single sample gave rise to the 27 T cell receptor beta chains below, sequenced in a study of blood T cell repertoires in COVID-19. The data were produced by immunoSEQ multiplex PCR, yet TCRdb's version contains in-frame clones alone and is incomplete. The sample includes about 110,000 clones, 85% of them seen just once. The specimen sequenced was peripheral blood. These receptors came from a human donor in a cohort sampled during active COVID-19.

V is TRBV5-6 and J is TRBJ2-3; D ambiguous. Per germline, CDR1 SGHDT and CDR2 YYEEEE. Deletions cut 4 bases from V and 1 base from J, with 10 bases between. The CDR3 has 14 residues. The CDR3 protein is CASSPRSRTDTQYF. The CDR3 DNA sequence: TGTGCCAGCAGCCCGAGGTCGCGCACAGATACGCAGTATTTT.

The V gene is TRBV7-9, the J gene TRBJ2-7; a possible D gene is TRBD2 (6 bases). The ends were cut back, 4 bases at V and 7 bases at J, with 17 bases in the middle. CDR1 and CDR2 (germline): SEHNR, FQNEAQ (reference sequence). There are 14 residues in the CDR3. The CDR3 loop is CASSSDRDAGEQYF. The CDR3 nucleotides read TGTGCCAGCAGCTCCGACCGGGACGCGGGGGAGCAGTACTTC. The full variable domain, completed using reference TRBV7-9 and TRBJ2-7, is DTGVSQNPRHKITKRGQNVTFRCDPISEHNRLYWYRQTLGQGPEFLTYFQNEAQLEKSRLLSDRFSAERPKGSFSTLEIQRTEQGDSAMYLCASSSDRDAGEQYFGPGTRLTVT.

The gene calls are TRBV20-1 and TRBJ1-2; 7 nucleotides align to TRBD1. V was pared by 3 bases and J by 4 bases, with 5 bases of the junction left unmatched. Germline V gives CDR1 DFQATT, CDR2 SNEGSKA (reference sequence). The CDR3 runs to 13 residues. CDR3 DNA: TGCAGTGCTAGTCCGGCAGGGGGCTATGGCTACACCTTC. This translates into CSASPAGGYGYTF.

The chain employs TRBV25-1 and TRBJ2-2; perhaps TRBD2 as D (5 bases). The length of the CDR3 is 14 residues. V lost 2 bases and J 3 bases, leaving 7 bases between the germline ends. Germline V CDR1 and CDR2: MGHDK, SYGVNS. In DNA, the CDR3 is TGTGCCAGCAGTGAACGGCGGGACACCGGGGAGCTGTTTTTT. The encoded protein is CASSERRDTGELFF. The full variable domain, in which reference TRBV25-1 and TRBJ2-2 provide the parts outside the CDR3, is EADIYQTPRYLVIGTGKKITLECSQTMGHDKMYWYQQDPGMELHLIHYSYGVNSTEKGDLSSESTVSRIRTEHFPLTLESARPSHTSQYLCASSERRDTGELFFGEGSRLTVL.

Here the CDR3 DNA reads TGTGCCAGCTCACCCCCGGGAGGGTCCGCTGAAGCTTTCTTT. It yields the protein CASSPPGGSAEAFF. The chain employs TRBV18 and TRBJ1-1, with D unresolved. This CDR3 is built from 14 residues. V gave up 3 bases and J gave up 6 bases, with 14 bases separating them. Germline CDR1 and CDR2: KGHSH and LQKENI.

The chain links TRBV7-2 to TRBJ1-5, with TRBD1 identical over 7 bases. The germline gives CDR1 SGHTA, CDR2 FQGNSA. The CDR3 has 14 amino acids. The V and J ends lost 3 bases and 5 bases, in that order; junction bases with no gene match: 4. DNA of the CDR3: TGTGCCAGCAGCTTTAGGGGGCCAGATCAGCCCCAGCATTTT. It translates to CASSFRGPDQPQHF.

This sequence joins TRBV27 and TRBJ2-1; 7 nucleotides agree with TRBD1. The germline V gene has CDR1 MNHEY and CDR2 SMNVEV (reference sequence). The CDR3 sequence is 13 residues long. J was trimmed by 8 bases and V by 5 bases; bases with no gene match: 6. The CDR3 reads CASSLTGFDEQFF. CDR3 bases: TGTGCCAGCAGTCTGACAGGGTTCGATGAGCAGTTCTTC.

The rearrangement uses TRBV5-1 and TRBJ2-3; D might be TRBD2 (7 bases). The V gene's germline CDR1 is SGHRS and CDR2 YFSETQ. The CDR3 is made up of 15 amino acids. V gave up 2 bases and J gave up 5 bases, with 15 bases separating them. This CDR3 reads CASSLGGGPRDTQYF. The DNA of the CDR3 is TGCGCCAGCAGCTTAGGCGGGGGCCCTCGAGATACGCAGTATTTT.

The rearrangement uses TRBV27 and TRBJ1-6; 9 bases align to TRBD1. The germline V gene has CDR1 MNHEY and CDR2 SMNVEV (reference sequence). The CDR3 is 17 residues long. The J segment lost 10 bases and the V segment lost 2 bases, leaving 12 bases of the junction unmatched. The CDR3 is CASSLAGDRAFRSPLHF. The CDR3 bases are TGTGCCAGCAGTTTAGCGGGGGACAGGGCCTTTAGGTCACCCCTCCACTTT.

The chain carries TRBV11-1 and TRBJ2-7; D ambiguous. Germline V lookup: CDR1 SGHAT, CDR2 FQDESV (reference sequence). This CDR3 has 15 amino acids. V lost 3 bases, J lost 0 bases, and 12 bases lay in between. For the CDR3, the DNA is TGTGCCAGCAGCTTCCGGTCCGCGTTCTCCTACGAGCAGTACTTC. Translating gives CASSFRSAFSYEQYF.

The DNA for the CDR3 is TGTGCCAGCAGTTTAGCAAGGGGATATGGCTACACCTTC. This codes for CASSLARGYGYTF. V usage is TRBV12-3 or TRBV12-4 and J usage is TRBJ1-2; possibly TRBD1 for D (5 bases). V was clipped by 0 bases and J by 5 bases, with 7 bases between them. The CDR3 extends over 13 amino acids.

The J gene is TRBJ2-7, the V gene TRBV11-2; unclear D gene. V lost 5 bases to trimming and J lost 7 bases, with 15 bases between them. The germline V gene encodes CDR1 SGHAT and CDR2 FQNNGV. The CDR3 covers 13 residues. CDR3 nucleotide sequence: TGTGCCAGCAGCCAGGATCACTCATCAGAGCAGTACTTC. It is translated as CASSQDHSSEQYF.

The count of this clone is one. The genes are TRBV4-1 and TRBJ2-3; no definite D call. CDR3 length: 15 residues. CDR1 and CDR2 (germline): MGHRA, YSYEKL. Trimming pared 1 base from V and 0 bases from J, leaving 8 bases between. The CDR3 reads CASSQGYSSTDTQYF. The CDR3 region has the DNA TGCGCCAGCAGCCAAGGTTATTCTAGCACAGATACGCAGTATTTT.

The chain has TRBV5-1 and TRBJ2-1, with unresolved D. The length of the CDR3 is 13 residues. The V gene's germline CDR1 is SGHRS and CDR2 YFSETQ. The V end was cut by 0 bases, the J end by 5 bases, with 6 bases between. The CDR3 loop is CASSLGLHNEQFF. CDR3 sequence (DNA): TGCGCCAGCAGCTTGGGACTGCACAATGAGCAGTTCTTC.

The chain is built from TRBV9 and TRBJ1-2, with D uncertain. The V end lost 4 bases, the J end lost 4 bases, and 8 bases lay between the germline ends. Germline CDR1 is SGDLS and CDR2 is YYNGEE. This CDR3 is built from 12 residues. The CDR3 sequence is CASSTRSYGYTF. CDR3 DNA sequence: TGTGCCAGCAGCACGCGATCCTATGGCTACACCTTC.

The CDR3 DNA is TGTGCCATCAGGGGGACAGGGGTCGCCTACGAGCAGTACTTC. Its protein is CAIRGTGVAYEQYF. The chain is built from TRBV10-3 and TRBJ2-7; 10 bases are shared with TRBD1. The V segment lost 6 bases and the J segment 2 bases; nucleotides outside the gene matches: 4. The germline CDR1 and CDR2 sequences are ENHRY and SYGVKD. The CDR3 has 14 residues.

The chain has TRBV9 and TRBJ2-1, with D maybe TRBD1 (6 bases). The CDR3 has 13 amino acids. The V and J ends lost 3 bases and 5 bases respectively, with 9 bases between them. Per germline, CDR1 SGDLS and CDR2 YYNGEE. The CDR3 is CASSEGTNNEQFF. The CDR3 DNA reads TGTGCCAGCAGCGAGGGGACAAACAATGAGCAGTTCTTC.

This chain links TRBV5-1 with TRBJ2-1, with a possible D match to TRBD2 (6 bases). Germline loops: CDR1 SGHRS, CDR2 YFSETQ. The V and J ends lost 3 bases and 6 bases respectively, with 13 bases between them. The CDR3 contains 14 residues. The CDR3 nucleotides read TGCGCCAGCAGCTGGAGGGATGTGTTCAATGAGCAGTTCTTC. Protein product: CASSWRDVFNEQFF.

This sequence joins TRBV5-1 and TRBJ1-1, with 8 positions matching TRBD1. CDR3 length: 13 amino acids. Germline CDR1 and CDR2: SGHRS and YFSETQ. Unmatched junction bases numbered 2, after V lost 0 bases and J lost 7 bases. The CDR3 DNA sequence: TGCGCCAGCAGCTTGGGACAGGGGCTTGAAGCTTTCTTT. It yields the protein CASSLGQGLEAFF.

The V call is TRBV7-6, the J call TRBJ2-7; 8 positions agree with TRBD2. The CDR3 consists of 16 residues. The V gene's germline CDR1 is SGHVS and CDR2 FNYEAQ. The trim removed 6 bases at V and 0 bases at J, leaving 10 bases unmatched. CDR3 bases: TGTGCCAGCAGTTCTATAGCGGGGTTTTCCTCCTACGAGCAGTACTTC. Translating it yields CASSSIAGFSSYEQYF.

This clone was seen only a few times. For the CDR3, the DNA is TGTGCCAGCAGCCTTCAGCTAGCAGATACGCAGTATTTT. It yields the protein CASSLQLADTQYF. The chain is built from TRBV6-5 and TRBJ2-3; no definite D call. The CDR3 has 13 amino acids. V lost 6 bases and J 4 bases, leaving 11 bases between the germline ends. CDR1 and CDR2 from the germline V gene are MNHEY and SVGAGI.

The CDR3: CASSSWTVSYEQYF. Written as DNA, the CDR3 is TGTGCCAGCAGCTCTTGGACAGTCTCCTACGAGCAGTACTTC. The chain carries TRBV7-2 and TRBJ2-7, with a tentative D call TRBD1 (6 bases). Germline CDR1 SGHTA, CDR2 FQGNSA. This CDR3 contains 14 residues. The germline V and J ends were trimmed by 4 bases and 0 bases, with 10 bases remaining between them.

This chain uses TRBV7-9 with TRBJ2-7; 10 bases are shared with TRBD1. Germline-derived CDR1 and CDR2 are SEHNR and FQNEAQ (reference sequence). Unmatched junction bases numbered 8, after V lost 3 bases and J lost 0 bases. The CDR3 runs 17 residues. Here the CDR3 reads CASSLKAGTGVSYEQYF. The CDR3, as DNA: TGTGCCAGCAGCTTGAAAGCCGGGACAGGGGTCTCCTACGAGCAGTACTTC.

This clone has only one observation. The rearrangement links TRBV6-6 to TRBJ1-5; 7 bases fit TRBD1. The ends lost 5 bases at V and 5 bases at J; junction bases unmatched: 9. The CDR3 contains 15 residues. From germline, CDR1 is MNHNY and CDR2 SVGAGI (reference sequence). CDR3 region: CASSPHRGRDQPQHF. CDR3 sequence (DNA): TGTGCCAGCAGTCCCCACAGGGGTAGGGATCAGCCCCAGCATTTT.

The chain combines TRBV6-5 with TRBJ1-5; TRBD1 aligns across 10 bases. V dropped 7 bases and J dropped 8; count of bases not matched to a gene: 11. The length of the CDR3 is 15 residues. Germline V lookup: CDR1 MNHEY, CDR2 SVGAGI. The CDR3 reads CASIKGQGNIEPQHF. CDR3 bases: TGTGCCAGCATCAAGGGACAGGGGAATATTGAGCCCCAGCATTTT.

The rearrangement links TRBV14 to TRBJ1-3; 7 nucleotides line up with TRBD1. The CDR3 has 15 amino acids. V dropped 3 bases and J dropped 0; count of bases not matched to a gene: 2. CDR1 and CDR2 from the germline V gene are SGHDN and FVKESK. The CDR3 DNA is TGTGCCAGCAGCCATCAGGGGGGCTCTGGAAACACCATATATTTT. Its protein is CASSHQGGSGNTIYF.

J is TRBJ2-7 and V is TRBV4-3, with TRBD2 identical over 7 bases. This CDR3 has 14 residues. The V gene's germline CDR1 is LGHNA and CDR2 YSLEER. V was clipped by 0 bases and J by 3 bases; unmatched bases: 2. CDR3 region: CASSQDSGLYEQYF. The DNA for the CDR3 is TGCGCCAGCAGCCAAGATAGCGGGCTCTACGAGCAGTACTTC.